Following are 23 T cell receptor beta chains from one sample sequenced in a study of Graves' ophthalmopathy and Graves' hyperthyroidism (dated by TCRdb to the late 2010s). TCRdb names Illumina HiSeq 2000 as the instrument used. TCR beta CDR3 regions were amplified from RNA transcripts for repertoire sequencing. The first round of RT-PCR was done with HTBI primers and the Qiagen OneStep RT-PCR kit, and was followed by a second round of multiplex PCR, then size selection and purification. Through fastp at Q25 and MiXCR, TCRdb rebuilt clones from the public reads, retaining in-frame beta chains. Every CDR3 protein is listed once, alongside the most common genes and DNA of its rows. The sample data list over a million distinct CDR3 sequences, and 35% to 40% of these were observed just once. The ten largest clonotypes hold around 10% of the sample. Specimen: peripheral blood or thyroid tissue (not recorded which). The receptors originated from an adult man with Graves' hyperthyroidism.

The rearrangement uses TRBV25-1 and TRBJ2-5; D might be TRBD2 (6 bases). Germline V gene lookup returns CDR1 MGHDK and CDR2 SYGVNS. Trimming removed 5 bases from V and 6 bases from J, with 13 bases in between. The CDR3 spans 13 residues. CDR3 nucleotide sequence: TGTGCCAGCAGTATTAGCGGTCGAAAGACCCAGTACTTC. Encoded protein: CASSISGRKTQYF.

Details on this clonotype: One end of the junction fails to match germline, which may point to a read error. The rearrangement links TRBV10-3 to TRBJ2-7, with D unclear. The CDR3 sequence is 15 residues long. Per germline, CDR1 ENHRY and CDR2 SYGVKD. CDR3 DNA: TGCGCCGTACTACCCGAACTACCCCTTTCCTACGAGCAGTACTTC. This codes for CAVLPELPLSYEQYF.

The chain couples TRBV5-5 to TRBJ2-5, with no clear D. The CDR3 length is 12 residues. Germline V lookup: CDR1 SGHKS, CDR2 YYEKEE (reference sequence). Trimming removed 4 bases from V and 7 bases from J, with 11 bases in between. In DNA, the CDR3 is TGTGCCAGCAGCGAGGATTGGGTGACCCAGTACTTC. Its translation is CASSEDWVTQYF.

This clonotype turned up a few times. The chain has TRBV12-3 or TRBV12-4 and TRBJ2-5; 8 bases align to TRBD2. V trimming: 7 bases; J trimming: 2 bases; junction bases outside the gene matches: 3. CDR3 length: 13 residues. The CDR3 DNA follows: TGTGCCAGCACTAGCGGGCTACAAGAGACCCAGTACTTC. Protein sequence: CASTSGLQETQYF.

This clonotype was seen a few times. This may be a read error, as it is one base from a much larger clone. The rearrangement joins TRBV10-3 to TRBJ1-1, with D unclear. Deletions cut 5 bases from V and 7 bases from J, with 8 bases between. The CDR3 has 11 residues. Per the germline V gene, CDR1 is ENHRY and CDR2 is SYGVKD. The CDR3 DNA follows: TGTGCCATCAGTCGGCCCCGTGAAGCTTTCTTT. Amino acid sequence: CAISRPREAFF.

The chain uses TRBV7-8 and TRBJ1-5; 8 positions agree with TRBD1. Germline CDR1 reads SGHVS; CDR2 reads FQNEAQ. The CDR3 covers 18 residues. Trimming took 2 bases from V and 1 from J; bases not matched to a gene: 10. For the CDR3, the DNA is TGTGCCAGCAGCTTAAGGGACAGGATATGGGGGAGCAATCAGCCCCAGCATTTT. Protein: CASSLRDRIWGSNQPQHF.

In regard to this clonotype: A much bigger clone sits one base away, suggesting this may be a read error. This sequence joins TRBV7-9 and TRBJ1-4; the D is unclear. This CDR3 spans 14 amino acids. Germline V gene sequence: CDR1 SEHNR, CDR2 FQNEAQ (reference sequence). The DNA of the CDR3 is TGTGCCAGCAGCTTACGGAGATTTAATGAAAAACTGCTTTTT. Its translation: CASSLRRFNEKLLF. The full variable domain, with the rest looked up from reference TRBV7-9 and TRBJ1-4, is DTGVSQNPRHKITKRGQNVTFRCDPISEHNRLYWYRQTLGQGPEFLTYFQNEAQLEKSRLLSDRFSAERPKGSFSTLEIQRTEQGDSAMYLCASSLRRFNEKLLFGSGTQLSVL.

This chain joins TRBV5-1 and TRBJ1-5; unclear D gene. CDR1 is SGHRS and CDR2 is YFSETQ in the germline V gene. The length of the CDR3 is 16 residues. Trimming removed 0 bases from V and 11 bases from J, with 21 bases in between. This CDR3 reads CASSLGLVGPQETQHF. The CDR3 DNA reads TGCGCCAGCAGCTTGGGCCTAGTTGGCCCACAAGAGACCCAGCATTTT. The full variable domain, rest sourced from reference TRBV5-1 and TRBJ1-5, is KAGVTQTPRYLIKTRGQQVTLSCSPISGHRSVSWYQQTPGQGLQFLFEYFSETQRNKGNFPGRFSGRQFSNSRSEMNVSTLELGDSALYLCASSLGLVGPQETQHFGDGTRLSIL.

In its sample, this clonotype was seen many times. The chain uses TRBV29-1 and TRBJ1-1; D remains unclear. The CDR3 length is 12 residues. Per germline, CDR1 SQVTM and CDR2 ANQGSEA. V gave up 4 bases and J gave up 1 base, with 7 bases separating them. The CDR3, as DNA: TGCAGCGTTGTCGGGAGGAACACTGAAGCTTTCTTT. Protein sequence: CSVVGRNTEAFF.

This clonotype appeared a few times. This chain uses TRBV2 with TRBJ2-7; the D gene is possibly TRBD1 (6 bases). Trimming left V 3 bases short and J 2 bases short, with 17 bases between. The V gene's germline CDR1 is SNHLY and CDR2 FYNNEI. The CDR3 has 16 amino acids. The CDR3 sequence is CASSDLTAGVTYEQYF. CDR3 bases: TGTGCCAGCAGTGATCTGACGGCAGGGGTGACCTACGAGCAGTACTTC.

CDR3 protein: CASAIDSWVETQYF. The CDR3 nucleotides are TGTGCTAGTGCCATAGACAGTTGGGTAGAGACCCAGTACTTC. The V gene is TRBV12-5, the J gene TRBJ2-5; D is possibly TRBD1 (5 bases). The CDR3 is 14 residues long. Per the germline V gene, CDR1 is LGHNT and CDR2 is FRNRAP. V dropped 7 bases and J dropped 4 bases, with 16 bases sitting between them.

CDR3 sequence (DNA): TGTGCCAGCAGTTACCTTGGGCCCGCGAACACCGGGGAGCTGTTTTTT. Translated, it gives CASSYLGPANTGELFF. The chain couples TRBV7-2 to TRBJ2-2; D gene ambiguous. Trimming left V 6 bases short and J 0 bases short, with 14 bases between. This CDR3 region has 16 residues. Germline V CDR1 and CDR2: SGHTA, FQGNSA. The whole variable domain, remainder taken from reference TRBV7-2 and TRBJ2-2, is GAGVSQSPSNKVTEKGKDVELRCDPISGHTALYWYRQSLGQGLEFLIYFQGNSAPDKSGLPSDRFSAERTGGSVSTLTIQRTQQEDSAVYLCASSYLGPANTGELFFGEGSRLTVL.

The chain has TRBV2 and TRBJ1-5, with D possibly TRBD1 on 6 matching bases. CDR1 is SNHLY, CDR2 FYNNEI, per germline. The germline V and J ends were trimmed by 8 bases and 6 bases, with 20 bases remaining between them. This CDR3 region has 15 residues. This CDR3 is CASSLSAGASQPQHF. In nucleotides, the CDR3 is TGTGCCAGCTCCCTCTCTGCAGGGGCTTCTCAGCCCCAGCATTTT. Filled out from reference TRBV2 and TRBJ1-5, the complete variable domain reads EPEVTQTPSHQVTQMGQEVILRCVPISNHLYFYWYRQILGQKVEFLVSFYNNEISEKSEIFDDQFSVERPDGSNFTLKIRSTKLEDSAMYFCASSLSAGASQPQHFGDGTRLSIL.

J is TRBJ2-5 and V is TRBV6-6, with D perhaps TRBD1 (6 bases). Germline V lookup: CDR1 MNHNY, CDR2 SVGAGI (reference sequence). The CDR3 runs 14 residues. V was trimmed by 6 bases and J by 5 bases, leaving 16 bases between them. In nucleotides, the CDR3 is TGTGCCAGCAGCAGAGACAGGTTGACGGAGACCCAGTACTTC. Its translation: CASSRDRLTETQYF.

This clonotype was counted a single time. One end of the junction is discordant with germline, which a read error may explain. V is TRBV10-2 and J is TRBJ2-7, with D possibly TRBD1 on 5 matching bases. The germline V gene encodes CDR1 WSHSY and CDR2 SAAADI. This CDR3 is built from 14 residues. In nucleotides, the CDR3 is TGTGCCAGCAGTTACGGACCAGGGATCTACGAGCAGTACTTC. Its translation is CASSYGPGIYEQYF.

About this clonotype: Lacking the conserved final phenylalanine or tryptophan, this CDR3 likely reflects a read error. The chain links TRBV11-2 to TRBJ1-1, with no clear D. Germline V gene lookup returns CDR1 SGHAT and CDR2 FQNNGV. V lost 2 bases, J lost 0 bases, and 7 bases lay in between. There are 14 residues in the CDR3. The CDR3 DNA sequence: TGTGCCAGCAGCTTAACAGTTATGAACACTGAAGCTTTCCTT. It yields the protein CASSLTVMNTEAFL.

This clonotype was seen at least ten times. The chain employs TRBV27 and TRBJ1-6; D unclear. CDR1 and CDR2 (germline): MNHEY, SMNVEV (reference sequence). This CDR3 comprises 14 residues. V dropped 2 bases and J dropped 9 bases, with 11 bases sitting between them. CDR3 DNA sequence: TGTGCCAGCAGTTTACGGTGGGCAAGTTCACCCCTCCACTTT. Translated, it gives CASSLRWASSPLHF.

The chain combines TRBV20-1 with TRBJ2-5, with 11 bases that match TRBD2. Germline loops: CDR1 DFQATT, CDR2 SNEGSKA (reference sequence). The CDR3 consists of 16 residues. Trimming removed 4 bases from V and 1 base from J; junction bases left unmatched: 8. The CDR3, as DNA: TGCAGTGCTAAGGGGGCTAGCGGGGGGACCCAAGAGACCCAGTACTTC. As protein: CSAKGASGGTQETQYF.

As to this clonotype: One end of the junction does not line up with germline, which may come from a read error. The chain couples TRBV5-1 to TRBJ2-2; 10 bases line up with TRBD1. The CDR3 sequence is 16 residues long. In germline, CDR1 is SGHRS, CDR2 YFSETQ. In nucleotides, the CDR3 is TGTGCCAGCAGCTTAGCGGGACAGGGGTACACCGGGGAGCTGTTTTTT. Its protein is CASSLAGQGYTGELFF.

This clonotype has a count of ten or more. The chain recombines TRBV11-1 with TRBJ2-5, with unresolved D. Germline CDR1 is SGHAT and CDR2 is FQDESV (reference sequence). There are 13 residues in the CDR3. The V end was cut by 3 bases, the J end by 5 bases, with 10 bases between. This CDR3 reads CASSFGQSETQYF. The CDR3 DNA reads as TGTGCCAGCAGCTTCGGCCAATCGGAGACCCAGTACTTC.

The sample holds many counts of this clonotype. The chain has TRBV10-3 and TRBJ2-7; D gene unclear. From germline, CDR1 is ENHRY and CDR2 SYGVKD. This CDR3 contains 11 residues. Trimming removed 7 bases from V and 5 bases from J, with 9 bases in between. The CDR3 DNA sequence: TGTGCCATCAACGCTCTCCACGAGCAGTACTTC. Translated, it gives CAINALHEQYF.

The chain joins TRBV25-1 to TRBJ1-1; 7 bases match TRBD1. V lost 6 bases, J lost 4 bases, and 11 bases stayed unmatched. CDR1 and CDR2 from the germline V gene are MGHDK and SYGVNS. The CDR3 is 15 residues long. DNA for the CDR3: TGTGCCAGCAGATTCGGCAGGGGGTTTGCCACTGAAGCTTTCTTT. This sequence encodes CASRFGRGFATEAFF.

This clonotype has a count of ten or more. The rearrangement uses TRBV10-3 and TRBJ1-2, with TRBD1 as a possible D gene (5 bases). The CDR3 has 13 amino acids. Deletions cut 6 bases from V and 4 bases from J, with 12 bases between. Germline V lookup: CDR1 ENHRY, CDR2 SYGVKD. For the CDR3, the DNA is TGTGCCATCAGCGAGGGGCGAGGCTATGGCTACACCTTC. Translating it yields CAISEGRGYGYTF.